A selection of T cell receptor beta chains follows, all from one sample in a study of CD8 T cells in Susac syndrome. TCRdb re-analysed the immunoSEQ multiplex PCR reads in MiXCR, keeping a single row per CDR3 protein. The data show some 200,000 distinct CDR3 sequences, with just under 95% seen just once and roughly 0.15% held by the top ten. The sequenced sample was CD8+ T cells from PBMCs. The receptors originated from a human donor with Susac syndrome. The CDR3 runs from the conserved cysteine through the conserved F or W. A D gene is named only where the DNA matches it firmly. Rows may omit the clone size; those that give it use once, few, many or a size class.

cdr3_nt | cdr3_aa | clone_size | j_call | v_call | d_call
TGTGCCAGTAGCCCAGCACGGGAGGGATCCTACAATGAGCAGTTCTTC | CASSPAREGSYNEQFF | once | TRBJ2-1 | TRBV19 | TRBD2
TGTGCCAGCAGTGTCTATGGGATACACGAGCAGTACTTC | CASSVYGIHEQYF | NA | TRBJ2-7 | TRBV12-3/TRBV12-4 | NA
TGTGCCAGCAGCCATGGTCTCGGGGAGCTGTTTTTT | CASSHGLGELFF | few | TRBJ2-2 | TRBV14 | NA
TGTGCCAGCAGCCCTTATAGCGGGGAAGAGACCCAGTACTTC | CASSPYSGEETQYF | NA | TRBJ2-5 | TRBV28 | TRBD2
TGTGCCAGCAGGGGACTAGCCCCCGAGCAGTACTTC | CASRGLAPEQYF | NA | TRBJ2-7 | TRBV2 | TRBD2
TGTGCCAGCAGTCAAACCGAGCGCGAGCAGTACTTC | CASSQTEREQYF | NA | TRBJ2-7 | TRBV13 | NA
TGTGCCAGCAGCTTAGATCTGGGGACGATCAACTATGGCTACACCTTC | CASSLDLGTINYGYTF | NA | TRBJ1-2 | TRBV11-2 | NA
TGTGCCAGCAGAGAAAACAGTTATGTCCTGACTTTC | CASRENSYVLTF | NA | TRBJ2-6 | TRBV3-1 | NA
TGTGCCAGCAGCGTAGAGGGACTAGCGTCGGATACGCAGTATTTT | CASSVEGLASDTQYF | NA | TRBJ2-3 | TRBV9 | TRBD2
TGTGCCAGCAGTGCTCCCCGGGGTGCCTACGAGCAGTACTTC | CASSAPRGAYEQYF | NA | TRBJ2-7 | TRBV28 | NA
TGCGCCAGCAGCCCCCGACTAGCGGGAGGTAACGGGGAGCTGTTTTTT | CASSPRLAGGNGELFF | NA | TRBJ2-2 | TRBV4-1 | TRBD2
TGCGCCAGCAGCCCGGCGGGACTAGCGACGATAACCAGTCAAGAGACCCAGTACTTC | CASSPAGLATITSQETQYF | NA | TRBJ2-5 | TRBV4-1 | TRBD2
TGTGCCAGCAGCGGCGGACTAGCGGAATACCCCGAGACCCAGTACTTC | CASSGGLAEYPETQYF | once | TRBJ2-5 | TRBV6-2/TRBV6-3 | TRBD2
TGTGCCAGCAGCGGGACAGGGTATTTTGAGCAGTTCTTC | CASSGTGYFEQFF | once | TRBJ2-1 | TRBV7-9 | TRBD1
TGTGCCAGCAGCCAAGGAAGTGAGAACTGGGGAGTCTCAAGGGAGACCCAGTACTTC | CASSQGSENWGVSRETQYF | NA | TRBJ2-5 | TRBV14 | NA
TGTGCCAGCAGCTTAGATCACAGGGGGATCTCCTACGAGCAGTACTTC | CASSLDHRGISYEQYF | NA | TRBJ2-7 | TRBV11-2 | TRBD1
TGCAGTACACCACAGGGATTCTACAATGAGCAGTTCTTC | CSTPQGFYNEQFF | NA | TRBJ2-1 | TRBV20-1 | NA
TGCAGCCCGTCGGCCTCCAATCAGCCCCAGCATTTT | CSPSASNQPQHF | few | TRBJ1-5 | TRBV29-1 | NA
TGTGCCAGCAGCTTATGGCGGGGGGGCCACGAGCAGTACTTC | CASSLWRGGHEQYF | NA | TRBJ2-7 | TRBV13 | TRBD2
TGTGCCAGCAGCCTCTCCTCGTGGGGGCTGGAGGGCTACACCTTC | CASSLSSWGLEGYTF | NA | TRBJ1-2 | TRBV5-6 | NA
TGTGCCAGCAGTTTTGACCGTTACAATGAGCAGTTCTTC | CASSFDRYNEQFF | few | TRBJ2-1 | TRBV6-2/TRBV6-3 | NA
TGTGCCAGCAGCGCCCCCGGGACTCGGGCTGAAGCTTTCTTT | CASSAPGTRAEAFF | NA | TRBJ1-1 | TRBV9 | NA
TGTGCCAGCAGCTTAGACGTCGGCCAGGGAACTACGTCTCTTATTGGGGCCAACGTCCTGACTTTC | CASSLDVGQGTTSLIGANVLTF | NA | TRBJ2-6 | TRBV11-1 | NA
TGTGCCAGCAGCTTAGGAGGGGCTCTCTCCGAGCAGTACTTC | CASSLGGALSEQYF | NA | TRBJ2-7 | TRBV13 | NA
TGTGCCAGCAGCCCGTCAGGTTCCGGGGCCCAGTACTTC | CASSPSGSGAQYF | NA | TRBJ2-5 | TRBV7-9 | NA
TGTGCCAGCAGTGACGTCGGACAGTCAGATACGCAGTATTTT | CASSDVGQSDTQYF | NA | TRBJ2-3 | TRBV6-5 | NA
TGTGCCAGCAGCGACATAAAGCGGGACCTGAATGAGCAGTTCTTC | CASSDIKRDLNEQFF | NA | TRBJ2-1 | TRBV9 | TRBD2
TGTGCCAGCAGCTTGTCCGGGACAGACCTCCGGGAGACCCAGTACTTC | CASSLSGTDLRETQYF | NA | TRBJ2-5 | TRBV5-6 | TRBD1
TGCGCCAGCAGCAGGACTAGCGAGGCCCTCCGAACAGATACGCAGTATTTT | CASSRTSEALRTDTQYF | NA | TRBJ2-3 | TRBV4-1 | TRBD2
TGTGCCAGCAGTCCTCCCCCCTTCTTCGATTACGAGCAGTACTTC | CASSPPPFFDYEQYF | NA | TRBJ2-7 | TRBV28 | NA
TGCAGCGCGCGAGGGGGTAGCTCCTACAATGAGCAGTTCTTC | CSARGGSSYNEQFF | NA | TRBJ2-1 | TRBV20-1 | NA
TGCGCCAGCAGCCAGGGACAGGGGGTAGGCACAGATACGCAGTATTTT | CASSQGQGVGTDTQYF | NA | TRBJ2-3 | TRBV4-1 | TRBD1
TGCGCCAGCAGCTTGGAAACTTTGAGGGACAGGGGCAACGAGCAGTACTTC | CASSLETLRDRGNEQYF | NA | TRBJ2-7 | TRBV5-1 | TRBD1
TGTGCCAGCAGTTTTCAGGGGCTATACAATGAGCAGTTCTTC | CASSFQGLYNEQFF | NA | TRBJ2-1 | TRBV28 | NA
TGTGCCAGCAGCACGTTGGACGGCTACACCTTC | CASSTLDGYTF | NA | TRBJ1-2 | TRBV7-9 | NA
TGTGCCAGCAGCGACGGGACTTCTGACAATGAGCAGTTCTTC | CASSDGTSDNEQFF | NA | TRBJ2-1 | TRBV9 | NA
TGCGCCAGCAGCTGGACGGGCGGGGAAGAGACCCAGTACTTC | CASSWTGGEETQYF | NA | TRBJ2-5 | TRBV5-1 | NA